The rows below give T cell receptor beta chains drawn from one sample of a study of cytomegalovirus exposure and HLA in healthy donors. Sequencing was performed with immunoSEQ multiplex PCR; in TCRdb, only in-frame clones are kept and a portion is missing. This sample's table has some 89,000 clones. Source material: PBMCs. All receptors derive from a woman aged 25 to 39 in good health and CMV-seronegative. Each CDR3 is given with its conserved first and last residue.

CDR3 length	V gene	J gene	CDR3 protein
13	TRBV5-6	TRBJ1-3	CASSRGNGNTIYF
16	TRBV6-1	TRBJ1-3	CASSEDAGDGGNTIYF
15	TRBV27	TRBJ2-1	CASSLYQRAYNEQFF
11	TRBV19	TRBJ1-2	CASHDSYGYTF
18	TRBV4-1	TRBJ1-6	CASSQVVSLPFYNSPLHF
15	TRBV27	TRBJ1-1	CASGTRATQGTEAFF
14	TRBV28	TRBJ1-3	CASTSSGSGNTIYF
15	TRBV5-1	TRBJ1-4	CASSLVAGTNEKLFF
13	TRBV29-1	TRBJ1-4	CSGRTGGGEKLFF
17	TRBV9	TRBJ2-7	CASSVGPGGSGMYEQYF
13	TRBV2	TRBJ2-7	CASHRDRAYEQYF
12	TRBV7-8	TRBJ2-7	CASTGSSYEQYF
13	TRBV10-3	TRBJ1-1	CAISEGQGPRAFF
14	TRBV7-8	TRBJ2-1	CASSLAGGYNEQFF
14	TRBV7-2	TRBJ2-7	CASSLVPETYEQYF
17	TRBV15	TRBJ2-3	CATSRGELASSTDTQYF
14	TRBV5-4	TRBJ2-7	CASSPEHRVHEQYF
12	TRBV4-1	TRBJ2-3	CASSQVSGVKYF
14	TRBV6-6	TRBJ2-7	CASSLPGGAYEQYF
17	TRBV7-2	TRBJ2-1	CASSLSSGGPLSNEQFF
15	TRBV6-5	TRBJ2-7	CASSQRAGERDEQYF
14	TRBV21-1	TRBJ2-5	CASSSREQEETQYF
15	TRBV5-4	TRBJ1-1	CASSYLQGQNTEAFF